This TCR beta chain stems from a study of T cell changes during pregnancy in multiple sclerosis. The method was immunoSEQ multiplex PCR; TCRdb's version includes in-frame clones alone and lacks a portion of them. The profile shows tens of thousands of clones, roughly 95% of them singletons. The V gene lost 1 base and the J gene lost 7 bases, with 8 bases spanning the gap. The CDR3 spans 13 residues. Germline V gives CDR1 SGHAT, CDR2 FQNNGV. This material consisted of CD8+ T cells from peripheral blood mononuclear cells, taken after pregnancy. The source is a female donor with multiple sclerosis, enrolled in a pregnancy study. The genes are TRBV11-2 and TRBJ2-1; no firm D call. This chain's CDR3 is CASSLGSTNEQFF. The CDR3, as DNA: TGTGCCAGCAGCTTAGGGTCTACTAATGAGCAGTTCTTC.